A single sample gave rise to the 23 T cell receptor beta chains below, sequenced in a study of T cells in localized non-small cell lung cancer. Sequenced by immunoSEQ multiplex PCR; TCRdb stores in-frame clones only, minus some. The sample lists 25,000 to 30,000 clones; around 93% were seen once. The specimen comprised peripheral blood, sampled before any cancer treatment. These receptors originate from a female donor over 55 with stage I lung adenocarcinoma.

The J gene is TRBJ2-1, the V gene TRBV7-9; maybe TRBD2 (5 bases). The V gene lost 3 bases and the J gene lost 0 bases, with 9 bases spanning the gap. This CDR3 has 15 amino acids. Germline assignment: CDR1 SEHNR and CDR2 FQNEAQ (reference sequence). The CDR3 loop is CASSFRGSSYNEQFF. CDR3 nucleotide sequence: TGTGCCAGCAGCTTCCGGGGAAGCTCCTACAATGAGCAGTTCTTC.

J is TRBJ2-7 and V is TRBV25-1, with TRBD2 matching 9 bases. This CDR3 is built from 15 residues. Germline lookup yields CDR1 MGHDK and CDR2 SYGVNS. The V and J ends lost 4 bases and 4 bases, in that order; junction bases with no gene match: 8. The CDR3 nucleotides read TGTGCCAGCAGTGCGGCTAGCGGGGCGGGTTACGAGCAGTACTTC. Translated, it gives CASSAASGAGYEQYF.

This clone showed up just a few times. The rearrangement uses TRBV27 and TRBJ1-2, with D unclear. Trimming stripped 5 bases from V and 5 bases from J, with 12 bases between. Germline loops: CDR1 MNHEY, CDR2 SMNVEV (reference sequence). This CDR3 has 13 amino acids. This CDR3 reads CASSDGKGYGYTF. In nucleotides, the CDR3 is TGTGCCAGCAGTGATGGGAAGGGATATGGCTACACCTTC.

The rearrangement joins TRBV7-3 to TRBJ2-2, with a tentative D call TRBD1 (6 bases). V lost 5 bases to trimming and J lost 11 bases, with 24 bases between them. The CDR3 has 16 amino acids. The V gene's germline CDR1 is SGHTA and CDR2 FQGTGA. CDR3 in amino acids: CASSTLGGQRPKELFF. As DNA, the CDR3 is TGTGCCAGCAGCACCTTGGGCGGACAGCGACCGAAAGAGCTGTTTTTT.

This clone was picked up one time. The rearrangement uses TRBV4-1 and TRBJ2-3, with 13 bases matching TRBD2. Germline trimming cut 3 bases from V and 3 bases from J; bases unmatched to any gene: 6. Germline loops: CDR1 MGHRA, CDR2 YSYEKL. This CDR3 is 17 amino acids long. CDR3 DNA sequence: TGCGCCAGCAGCCATTCCGGACTAGCGGGGGTAACAGATACGCAGTATTTT. Translation gives CASSHSGLAGVTDTQYF.

The J gene is TRBJ2-1, the V gene TRBV5-1, with 7 nucleotides matching TRBD1. This CDR3 is 15 amino acids long. V lost 4 bases and J lost 2; bases outside the gene matches: 6. Germline loops: CDR1 SGHRS, CDR2 YFSETQ. This CDR3 is CASSPGQQPYNEQFF. CDR3 DNA sequence: TGCGCCAGCAGCCCGGGACAGCAACCCTACAATGAGCAGTTCTTC.

The rearrangement links TRBV12-5 to TRBJ2-7; no reliable D call. CDR3 length: 13 amino acids. Per germline, CDR1 LGHNT and CDR2 FRNRAP. V shed 7 bases and J shed 3 bases, with 13 bases lying between them. In DNA, the CDR3 is TGTGCTAGTGCCTTAGGGCCCTTCTACGAGCAGTACTTC. It is translated as CASALGPFYEQYF.

This sequence joins TRBV5-1 and TRBJ1-1; weak D call: TRBD1 (5 bases). V lost 4 bases, J lost 4 bases, and 14 bases lay in between. The CDR3 consists of 14 residues. Germline CDR1 is SGHRS and CDR2 is YFSETQ. CDR3: CASSQNQGSTEAFF. Here the CDR3 DNA reads TGCGCCAGCAGCCAGAATCAGGGAAGCACTGAAGCTTTCTTT.

This clone has a single count. The chain links TRBV11-2 to TRBJ1-5; 7 bases agree with TRBD1. This CDR3 region has 17 residues. Germline CDR1 SGHAT, CDR2 FQNNGV. With V trimmed by 0 bases and J by 2 bases, 7 bases remained unmatched. In DNA form, the CDR3 reads TGTGCCAGCAGCTTAGAAGGGGGCAGGGTGGGCAATCAGCCCCAGCATTTT. It yields the protein CASSLEGGRVGNQPQHF. The full variable domain, completed using reference TRBV11-2 and TRBJ1-5, is EAGVAQSPRYKIIEKRQSVAFWCNPISGHATLYWYQQILGQGPKLLIQFQNNGVVDDSQLPKDRFSAERLKGVDSTLKIQPAKLEDSAVYLCASSLEGGRVGNQPQHFGDGTRLSIL.

V and J are TRBV28 and TRBJ1-5; 9 nucleotides agree with TRBD1. The CDR3 sequence is 14 residues long. Trimming removed 6 bases from V and 6 bases from J; junction bases left unmatched: 6. CDR1 MDHEN and CDR2 SYDVKM come from the germline V gene. CDR3 protein: CASREGQGGQPQHF. In DNA, the CDR3 is TGTGCCAGCAGGGAGGGACAGGGAGGTCAGCCCCAGCATTTT.

The genes are TRBV7-9 and TRBJ2-5; TRBD1 matches at 8 bases. There are 14 residues in the CDR3. From germline, CDR1 is SEHNR and CDR2 FQNEAQ (reference sequence). J lost 5 bases, V lost 5 bases, and 7 bases had no gene match. CDR3 in DNA: TGTGCCAGCAGCCCTTGGACAGGGAAGGAGACCCAGTACTTC. It translates to CASSPWTGKETQYF.

This chain links TRBV15 with TRBJ1-5; 7 nucleotides line up with TRBD1. Germline loops: CDR1 LNHNV, CDR2 YYDKDF (reference sequence). The CDR3 loop spans 14 amino acids. The V and J ends lost 4 bases and 4 bases, in that order; junction bases with no gene match: 4. The CDR3, as DNA: TGTGCCACCAGCATATACAGGGGAAATCAGCCCCAGCATTTT. Translating gives CATSIYRGNQPQHF.

The chain has TRBV27 and TRBJ2-2; D gene ambiguous. V dropped 5 bases and J dropped 0 bases, with 7 bases sitting between them. Germline V CDR1 and CDR2: MNHEY, SMNVEV (reference sequence). This CDR3 is built from 14 residues. The CDR3 region is CASSRVANTGELFF. CDR3 sequence (DNA): TGTGCCAGCAGTCGGGTCGCGAACACCGGGGAGCTGTTTTTT.

The rearrangement links TRBV14 to TRBJ2-2; D gene unclear. Germline loops: CDR1 SGHDN, CDR2 FVKESK. Trimming cost V 5 bases and J 6 bases, with 10 bases left between them. There are 13 residues in the CDR3. CDR3 DNA: TGTGCCAGCAGCTGGGCCGTACCCGGGGAGCTGTTTTTT. This translates into CASSWAVPGELFF.

The chain employs TRBV7-6 and TRBJ2-1, with TRBD2 as a possible D gene (5 bases). In germline, CDR1 is SGHVS, CDR2 FNYEAQ. Trimming shortened V by 2 bases and J by 2 bases, and 10 bases separated the two germline ends. This CDR3 has 15 residues. The CDR3 region has the DNA TGTGCCAGCAGCTTATTGGGGAGCCCCTACAATGAGCAGTTCTTC. Its translation: CASSLLGSPYNEQFF.

This clone was detected only once. This sequence joins TRBV27 and TRBJ2-1; 8 bases map to TRBD2. V shed 3 bases and J 2 bases; nucleotides not matched to a gene: 12. Germline CDR1 and CDR2: MNHEY and SMNVEV (reference sequence). This CDR3 is built from 18 residues. Here the CDR3 reads CASSLGLVAGIPYNEQFF. As DNA, the CDR3 is TGTGCCAGCAGTTTGGGGCTAGTAGCGGGAATACCCTACAATGAGCAGTTCTTC.

The chain couples TRBV19 to TRBJ2-3; TRBD2 matches at 11 bases. With V trimmed by 4 bases and J by 6 bases, 9 bases remained unmatched. The CDR3 loop spans 16 amino acids. CDR1 LNHDA and CDR2 SQIVND come from the germline V gene (reference sequence). The CDR3 reads CASSTGLAGFLDTQYF. The CDR3 DNA reads TGTGCCAGTAGTACCGGACTAGCGGGCTTCCTGGATACGCAGTATTTT.

This sequence joins TRBV5-1 and TRBJ2-1, with TRBD2 matching 7 bases. This CDR3 is 16 amino acids long. The V segment lost 0 bases and the J segment 6 bases; nucleotides outside the gene matches: 9. Germline CDR1 is SGHRS and CDR2 is YFSETQ. Here the CDR3 DNA reads TGCGCCAGCAGCTTGGTCGGCGGGAGTGGGGGCAATGAGCAGTTCTTC. Translating it yields CASSLVGGSGGNEQFF.

The CDR3 DNA reads TGTGCCAGCATAGCAGGGGCGACAACTAATGAAAAACTGTTTTTT. This encodes CASIAGATTNEKLFF. J is TRBJ1-4 and V is TRBV6-1; possible D gene TRBD1, 6 bases. Trimming took 7 bases from V and 0 from J, leaving 12 bases between them. In germline, CDR1 is MNHNS, CDR2 SASEGT. The CDR3 has 15 residues.

The CDR3 region has the DNA TGCGCCAGCAGCTTGCTTGAAAGCACAGATACGCAGTATTTT. It codes for CASSLLESTDTQYF. V usage is TRBV5-1 and J usage is TRBJ2-3; no firm D call. This CDR3 spans 14 amino acids. The germline V gene encodes CDR1 SGHRS and CDR2 YFSETQ. V lost 1 base, J lost 0 bases, and 6 bases lay in between.

This clone was detected only once. The chain employs TRBV28 and TRBJ2-1; possible D gene TRBD2, 6 bases. V lost 6 bases to trimming and J lost 6 bases, with 18 bases between them. The CDR3 consists of 15 residues. The germline V gene encodes CDR1 MDHEN and CDR2 SYDVKM. The CDR3 region is CASSPGSRGRNEQFF. The DNA for the CDR3 is TGTGCCAGCAGCCCCGGGAGCCGGGGACGCAATGAGCAGTTCTTC.

A few counts support this clone. The rearrangement joins TRBV18 to TRBJ1-2, with a possible D match to TRBD1 (5 bases). CDR3 length equals 14 residues. Looked up from germline, CDR1 is KGHSH and CDR2 is LQKENI. V lost 0 bases and J 5 bases, leaving 10 bases between the germline ends. CDR3 sequence: CASSPPTESYGYTF. DNA of the CDR3: TGTGCCAGCTCACCACCGACAGAAAGTTATGGCTACACCTTC.

This chain uses TRBV25-1 with TRBJ2-2; D gene uncertain. V lost 2 bases to trimming and J lost 0 bases, with 4 bases between them. The CDR3 is 14 residues long. Germline CDR1 and CDR2: MGHDK and SYGVNS. CDR3 sequence: CASSEGANTGELFF. The CDR3 bases are TGTGCCAGCAGTGAAGGGGCGAACACCGGGGAGCTGTTTTTT.